This note documents a single T cell receptor (beta chain) sequence. The CDR3 is 13 amino acids. The V and J ends lost 6 bases and 4 bases respectively, with 12 bases between them. Germline-derived CDR1 and CDR2 are SEHNR and FQNEAQ (reference sequence). The source of the sample is a study of blood T cell repertoires in COVID-19. Study-wide context: COVID-19 samples, acute and convalescent, were from the United States, Italy and Spain. The analysed material was cDNA or gDNA that came from T cells, B-cell-depleted T cells, or PBMCs.

Study processing details: Using reference gene primer amplification, nucleated cell counts were estimated. Repertoires were generated with immunoSEQ multiplex PCR, while TCRdb's copy carries only in-frame clones and drops some. The DNA was the basis for D and trimming; V, J and clone size are from that table. Here the sample spans just over 90,000 clones, about 80% being singletons. The TCR was taken from a human donor in a cohort sampled during active COVID-19. The sequenced material came from peripheral blood. The V call is TRBV7-9, the J call TRBJ1-1; D possibly corresponds to TRBD1 (5 bases). The CDR3 region is CASRLVGGTEAFF. The CDR3 coding sequence is TGTGCCAGCAGGCTCGTGGGGGGCACTGAAGCTTTCTTT.